The 14 T cell receptor beta chains below were found in one sample sequenced in a study of T-cell memory formation after mild COVID-19. TCRdb re-called the 5' RACE reads through MiXCR, storing one row per CDR3 protein. The sample lists hundreds of thousands of distinct CDR3 sequences, around a fifth seen once, with 21% in the top ten. Specimen: PBMCs or a T cell subset sorted from them (not recorded which). The receptors shown here come from a young man who had mild COVID-19 (a few samples of this study predate the infection). Cell type and time point are not known.

The chain has TRBV20-1 and TRBJ2-2; D gene ambiguous. V gave up 1 base and J gave up 4 bases, with 10 bases separating them. The CDR3 runs to 14 residues. Per the germline V gene, CDR1 is DFQATT and CDR2 is SNEGSKA (reference sequence). This chain's CDR3 is CSARGGLSTGELFF. The DNA of the CDR3 is TGCAGTGCTAGAGGCGGTCTGAGCACCGGGGAGCTGTTTTTT.

The table lists this clonotype with a few counts. V usage is TRBV7-2 and J usage is TRBJ1-3; D not resolved. This CDR3 spans 13 amino acids. The germline V gene encodes CDR1 SGHTA and CDR2 FQGNSA. V lost 5 bases and J 3 bases, leaving 8 bases between the germline ends. In nucleotides, the CDR3 is TGTGCCAGCAGCCCGACGTTTGGAAACACCATATATTTT. Translated: CASSPTFGNTIYF. The variable domain in full, with the rest retrieved from reference TRBV7-2 and TRBJ1-3, is GAGVSQSPSNKVTEKGKDVELRCDPISGHTALYWYRQSLGQGLEFLIYFQGNSAPDKSGLPSDRFSAERTGGSVSTLTIQRTQQEDSAVYLCASSPTFGNTIYFGEGSWLTVV.

The CDR3 loop reads CASGLWTGREQYF. The DNA for the CDR3 is TGTGCTAGTGGTTTGTGGACAGGTCGCGAGCAGTACTTC. The chain is built from TRBV12-5 and TRBJ2-7, with TRBD1 identical over 7 bases. The CDR3 totals 13 residues. Germline V lookup: CDR1 LGHNT, CDR2 FRNRAP. With 2 bases clipped from V and 6 bases from J, the junction kept 4 bases outside the gene matches. Looking up the rest from reference TRBV12-5 and TRBJ2-7 gives the full variable domain: DARVTQTPRHKVTEMGQEVTMRCQPILGHNTVFWYRQTMMQGLELLAYFRNRAPLDDSGMPKDRFSAEMPDATLATLKIQPSEPRDSAVYFCASGLWTGREQYFGPGTRLTVT.

The chain carries TRBV9 and TRBJ2-2, with a tentative D call TRBD2 (6 bases). V gave up 7 bases and J gave up 5 bases, with 12 bases separating them. Germline CDR1 reads SGDLS; CDR2 reads YYNGEE. The CDR3 has 13 amino acids. In DNA form, the CDR3 reads TGTGCCAGCGCGGCAGGGAGGACCGGGGAGCTGTTTTTT. It translates to CASAAGRTGELFF.

This clonotype turned up a few times. The rearrangement links TRBV10-3 to TRBJ2-7; 9 nucleotides match TRBD1. The CDR3 sequence is 16 residues long. Per the germline V gene, CDR1 is ENHRY and CDR2 is SYGVKD. After removal of 0 bases from V and 6 bases from J, the junction contained 9 bases not matched to a gene. The CDR3 DNA follows: TGTGCCATCAGTGAGTCGCTCGGGACAGGGACCGCCGAGCAGTACTTC. Translating gives CAISESLGTGTAEQYF.

V and J are TRBV6-2 or TRBV6-3 and TRBJ1-5; possibly TRBD1 for D (6 bases). CDR1 and CDR2 (germline): MNHEY, SVGEGT. The CDR3 runs to 14 residues. Trimming cost V 5 bases and J 7 bases, with 15 bases left between them. CDR3 sequence reads: CASSATGYSQPQHF. The CDR3 bases are TGTGCCAGCAGTGCAACAGGGTATAGCCAGCCCCAGCATTTT.

This clonotype occurred a few times. The chain combines TRBV20-1 with TRBJ2-2, with a weak D call TRBD2 (5 bases). Trimming left V 7 bases short and J 0 bases short, with 6 bases between. The CDR3 covers 12 residues. Germline lookup yields CDR1 DFQATT and CDR2 SNEGSKA (reference sequence). The CDR3 DNA follows: TGCAGTGGACTATCGAACACCGGGGAGCTGTTTTTT. This translates into CSGLSNTGELFF.

The chain is built from TRBV2 and TRBJ1-2; no definite D call. Germline V CDR1 and CDR2: SNHLY, FYNNEI. V lost 4 bases and J lost 1, with 4 bases in between. This CDR3 has 12 amino acids. Here the CDR3 reads CASSGLNYGYTF. CDR3 in DNA: TGTGCCAGCAGTGGACTTAACTATGGCTACACCTTC.

The chain is built from TRBV6-5 and TRBJ2-3; no reliable D call. The CDR3 has 15 amino acids. The V end lost 0 bases, the J end lost 4 bases, and 11 bases lay between the germline ends. CDR1 and CDR2 from the germline V gene are MNHEY and SVGAGI. Written as DNA, the CDR3 is TGTGCCAGCAGTTACTCGAACGCATTTGCAGATACGCAGTATTTT. Amino acids: CASSYSNAFADTQYF.

This clonotype was detected only a few times. The rearrangement links TRBV7-2 to TRBJ2-4; 7 bases align to TRBD2. Per germline, CDR1 SGHTA and CDR2 FQGNSA. The CDR3 spans 17 residues. V shed 0 bases and J 1 base; nucleotides not matched to a gene: 6. The CDR3 here is CASSLARDGGAKNIQYF. The CDR3 DNA sequence: TGTGCCAGCAGCTTAGCGAGGGACGGGGGGGCCAAAAACATTCAGTACTTC.

This clonotype has only one observation. The chain combines TRBV28 with TRBJ2-7, with D possibly TRBD1 on 5 matching bases. V lost 5 bases and J lost 3, with 8 bases in between. Germline CDR1 reads MDHEN; CDR2 reads SYDVKM. The CDR3 is 12 amino acids. CDR3 nucleotide sequence: TGTGCCAGCAGTAGGGGTATCTACGAGCAGTACGTC. Its protein product is CASSRGIYEQYV.

This chain connects TRBV4-1 to TRBJ2-7; no clear D. The ends were cut back, 1 base at V and 0 bases at J, with 13 bases in the middle. The CDR3 has 16 residues. Germline V gene sequence: CDR1 MGHRA, CDR2 YSYEKL. CDR3 protein: CASSQVPGRSSYEQYF. Here the CDR3 DNA reads TGCGCCAGCAGCCAAGTTCCAGGACGAAGCTCCTACGAGCAGTACTTC.

There are a few counts of this clonotype. This chain connects TRBV5-4 to TRBJ2-1; TRBD1 might be the D (5 bases). CDR1 and CDR2 (germline): SGHNT, YYREEE (reference sequence). Trimming stripped 3 bases from V and 8 bases from J, with 9 bases between. The CDR3 consists of 12 residues. This chain's CDR3 is CASSSPRDEQFF. Written as DNA, the CDR3 is TGTGCCAGCAGCTCCCCCAGGGATGAGCAGTTCTTC.

V usage is TRBV5-1 and J usage is TRBJ2-1, with 10 bases that match TRBD1. CDR3 length equals 15 residues. V lost 4 bases to trimming and J lost 5 bases; unmatched junction nucleotides: 6. Germline V gives CDR1 SGHRS, CDR2 YFSETQ. The CDR3 DNA follows: TGCGCCAGCAGCGCGCGGGGACAGGGGAACAATGAGCAGTTCTTC. Translated, it gives CASSARGQGNNEQFF.